This T cell receptor beta chain stems from a study of T cell changes during pregnancy in multiple sclerosis. The V end lost 2 bases, the J end lost 7 bases, and 11 bases lay between the germline ends. The germline V gene encodes CDR1 LGHNA and CDR2 YSLEER. CDR3 length: 14 residues. Libraries were prepared by immunoSEQ multiplex PCR; TCRdb keeps only in-frame clonotypes and omits some of them. The sample lists roughly 66,000 clones, about nine tenths seen once, with 2% to 2.5% in the top ten. The V and J genes are TRBV4-3 and TRBJ2-2, with D possibly matching TRBD2 (5 bases). The clonotype was recovered from a female donor with multiple sclerosis, enrolled in a pregnancy study. Sample: peripheral blood, taken in the first trimester of pregnancy. CDR3 coding DNA: TGCGCCAGCAGCCAACGATCCGCGGGCGGGGAGCTGTTTTTT. This sequence encodes CASSQRSAGGELFF.